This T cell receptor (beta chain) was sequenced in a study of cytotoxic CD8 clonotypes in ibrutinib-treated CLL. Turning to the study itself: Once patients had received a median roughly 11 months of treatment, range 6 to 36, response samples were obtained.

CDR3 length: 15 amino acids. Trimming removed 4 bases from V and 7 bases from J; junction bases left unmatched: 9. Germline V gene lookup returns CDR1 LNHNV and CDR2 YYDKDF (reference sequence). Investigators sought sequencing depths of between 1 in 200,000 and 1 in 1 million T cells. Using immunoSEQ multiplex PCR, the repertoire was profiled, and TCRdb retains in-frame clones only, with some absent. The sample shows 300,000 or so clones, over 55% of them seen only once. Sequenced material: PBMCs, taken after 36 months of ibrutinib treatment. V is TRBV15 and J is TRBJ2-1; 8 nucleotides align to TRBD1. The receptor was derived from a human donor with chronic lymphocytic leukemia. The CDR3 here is CATSTWTGYVNEQFF. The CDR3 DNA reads TGTGCCACCAGCACCTGGACAGGGTATGTAAATGAGCAGTTCTTC.